A selection of T cell receptor beta chains follows, all from one sample in a study of T-cell memory formation after mild COVID-19. Via MiXCR, TCRdb re-called the 5' RACE reads, giving one row per CDR3 protein. The data hold about 140,000 distinct CDR3 sequences, with 11% to 15% observed a single time. Sequenced input: PBMCs or a T cell subset sorted from them (not recorded which). These receptors were taken from an adult woman who had mild COVID-19 (a few samples of this study predate the infection). Cell type and time point are not known. Both conserved end residues are part of each CDR3. The D gene is left open where the match is weak. The listing skips clone size in some rows; elsewhere it reads once, few, many or a size class.

few | NA | TRBJ1-1 | TRBV12-3/TRBV12-4 | TGTGCCAGCAGTTCGGAACAGCGGAACACTGAAGCTTTCTTT | CASSSEQRNTEAFF
NA | NA | TRBJ2-7 | TRBV7-8 | TGTGCCAGCAGCTCCCCGTCGCGGACGGGACACTACGAGCAGTACTTC | CASSSPSRTGHYEQYF
NA | NA | TRBJ1-1 | TRBV5-1 | TGCGCCAGCAGCTTGGAAGGGGATGACACTGAAGCTTTCTTT | CASSLEGDDTEAFF
few | NA | TRBJ2-7 | TRBV24-1 | TGTGCCACCAGTGATTTGCTAGGCTACGAGCAGTACTTC | CATSDLLGYEQYF
few | TRBD2 | TRBJ2-3 | TRBV6-5 | TGTGCCAGCAGTGGAGCGGGGGCGTTAGATACGCAGTATTTT | CASSGAGALDTQYF
NA | NA | TRBJ1-2 | TRBV24-1 | TGTGCCACCAGTGATTTCACTGGGAATGGGGGCTACACCTTC | CATSDFTGNGGYTF
NA | NA | TRBJ1-1 | TRBV14 | TGTGCCAGCAGACCACATCTAGACTGGGGAGGGGAGAACACTGAAGCTTTCTTT | CASRPHLDWGGENTEAFF
NA | NA | TRBJ1-5 | TRBV30 | TGTGCCTGGAGTGTACTTGAGGGGCAGCCCCAGCATTTT | CAWSVLEGQPQHF
few | TRBD1 | TRBJ1-5 | TRBV5-1 | TGCGCCAGCCGGGGACAGGGGCCCCGAGAGCCCCAGCATTTT | CASRGQGPREPQHF
few | TRBD2 | TRBJ2-1 | TRBV7-6 | TGTGCCAGCAGCCGTAGCGGGGGGGCCTCCTACAATGAGCAGTTCTTC | CASSRSGGASYNEQFF
NA | NA | TRBJ1-1 | TRBV12-3/TRBV12-4 | TGTGCCAGCAGGGAGACAGGCGAAGCTTTCTTT | CASRETGEAFF
NA | NA | TRBJ1-2 | TRBV12-3/TRBV12-4 | TGTGCCAGCAGTCCTCAGGGGAACTATGGCTACACCTTC | CASSPQGNYGYTF
few | NA | TRBJ2-7 | TRBV9 | TGTGCCAGCAGCGTCAAAGACGGCTACGAGCAGTACTTC | CASSVKDGYEQYF
few | NA | TRBJ2-5 | TRBV27 | TGTGCCAGCAGTCCTCCCCCGGGGGTAGTCGGCCAAGAGACCCAGTACTTC | CASSPPPGVVGQETQYF
NA | TRBD1 | TRBJ2-2 | TRBV7-9 | TGTGCCACGGACAGGGACACGACCGGGGAGCTGTTTTTT | CATDRDTTGELFF
few | TRBD1 | TRBJ2-7 | TRBV4-3 | TGCGCCAGCAGCCAAGTGTGGACAGGGCCTCGCGAGCAGTACTTC | CASSQVWTGPREQYF
NA | TRBD1 | TRBJ2-3 | TRBV4-1 | TGCGCCAGCAGCCAAAGGACAGGGGGAAACACAGATACGCAGTATTTT | CASSQRTGGNTDTQYF
NA | NA | TRBJ2-5 | TRBV7-9 | TGTGCCAGCAGCCCGTGGCAGGGGATCGAGACCCAGTACTTC | CASSPWQGIETQYF
NA | NA | TRBJ1-2 | TRBV29-1 | TGCAGCGTTGAAGAAGGGCTGGGGCCCTATGGCTACACCTTC | CSVEEGLGPYGYTF
NA | NA | TRBJ2-6 | TRBV19 | TGTGCCAGTAGTTGGGGGCCCTCGAGCGGAGGGGCCAACGTCCTGACTTTC | CASSWGPSSGGANVLTF
few | NA | TRBJ2-1 | TRBV20-1 | TGCAGTGCTAGTGGCCTCATAGCAGACACTAAATACAATGAGCAGTTCTTC | CSASGLIADTKYNEQFF
NA | NA | TRBJ2-7 | TRBV13 | TGTGCCAGCAGCTTAGGCGGGACTCAATGGTCCTACGAGCAGTACTTC | CASSLGGTQWSYEQYF
few | NA | TRBJ2-1 | TRBV24-1 | TGTGCCACCAGTGACCCGGGGAGTTCGGGAAGAGGTACTTGGAATGAGCAGTTCTTC | CATSDPGSSGRGTWNEQFF
NA | TRBD2 | TRBJ2-1 | TRBV7-3 | TGTGCCAGCAGCTATAAAGGAGTAGGCGGGGGAGAGCAGTTCTTC | CASSYKGVGGGEQFF
NA | TRBD1 | TRBJ2-1 | TRBV7-9 | TGTGCCAGCAGCTTAGCACAGGGGGCCTACAATGAGCAGTTCTTC | CASSLAQGAYNEQFF
NA | NA | TRBJ2-1 | TRBV3-2 | TGTGCCAGCAGCCAAGTAAAATCAGGATGGTCTGGTCGTGAGCAGTTCTTC | CASSQVKSGWSGREQFF
NA | NA | TRBJ2-1 | TRBV12-3/TRBV12-4 | TGTGCCAGCAGTTTAGCGCGCGGTTCTGAGCAGTTCTTC | CASSLARGSEQFF
NA | TRBD1 | TRBJ1-1 | TRBV29-1 | TGCAGCGCAAGGACAGGGATGAACACTGAAGCTTTCTTT | CSARTGMNTEAFF
few | NA | TRBJ2-3 | TRBV6-4 | TGTGCCAGCAGTCAGGAGGGGGGAGAAACAGATACGCAGTATTTT | CASSQEGGETDTQYF
NA | TRBD2 | TRBJ2-5 | TRBV7-8 | TGTGCCAGCAGCTTAGTCAGAGCGGGGGGCTTAAGGGAGACCCAGTACTTC | CASSLVRAGGLRETQYF
few | NA | TRBJ1-2 | TRBV20-1 | TGCAGGCCAGACAGCATAACCCTCTATGGCTACACCTTC | CRPDSITLYGYTF
NA | NA | TRBJ2-1 | TRBV7-6 | TGTGCCAGCAGCTTAGATTCTATAGGACTAACCACCTACAATGAGCAGTTCTTC | CASSLDSIGLTTYNEQFF
once | TRBD1 | TRBJ1-5 | TRBV6-5 | TGTGCCAGCAGTCAGGGACAGGGTACTCAGCCCCAGCATTTT | CASSQGQGTQPQHF
few | NA | TRBJ2-4 | TRBV7-9 | TGTGCCAGCAGCTTAGAGGGACAAAAAAACATTCAGTACTTC | CASSLEGQKNIQYF
NA | TRBD1 | TRBJ1-3 | TRBV28 | TGTGCCAGCAGCCATGAGGACAGGGGCACCATATATTTT | CASSHEDRGTIYF
NA | NA | TRBJ1-1 | TRBV5-1 | TGCGCCAGCAGTCCGGGAGCTACCCTCACTGAAGCTTTCTTT | CASSPGATLTEAFF
NA | NA | TRBJ2-1 | TRBV24-1 | TGTGCCACCAGCAGCGGCCTCCTTCCCGATGAGCAGTTCTTC | CATSSGLLPDEQFF
NA | TRBD1 | TRBJ1-2 | TRBV18 | TGTGCCAGCTCACCACCCGAGGGGGCAAATGGCTACACCTTC | CASSPPEGANGYTF
NA | NA | TRBJ2-7 | TRBV13 | TGTGCCAGCAGCTTAGGCACGGGGTTCTCCTACGAGCAGTACTTC | CASSLGTGFSYEQYF
NA | TRBD2 | TRBJ2-7 | TRBV19 | TGTGCCAGTAGTACCGGGACTACCTACGAGCAGTACTTC | CASSTGTTYEQYF
NA | TRBD1 | TRBJ2-1 | TRBV11-2 | TGTGCCAGCAGCTCCGACAGGGGGCGGGGGAATGAGCAGTTCTTC | CASSSDRGRGNEQFF
NA | TRBD2 | TRBJ2-1 | TRBV6-6 | TGTGCCAGCAGAGCAGGACTAGCGATTTCTAATGAGCAGTTCTTC | CASRAGLAISNEQFF
NA | NA | TRBJ1-1 | TRBV5-4 | TGTGCCAGCAGCTGGGCAGGCACTGAAGCTTTCTTT | CASSWAGTEAFF
few | NA | TRBJ1-1 | TRBV20-1 | TGCAGTGCCGCGACGGGGCTAGTAGATGAAGCTTTCTTT | CSAATGLVDEAFF
few | NA | TRBJ2-7 | TRBV14 | TGTGCCAGCAGCCAGACAGGATCCGGCCTCGAGCAGTACTTC | CASSQTGSGLEQYF
NA | TRBD1 | TRBJ1-2 | TRBV12-3/TRBV12-4 | TGTGCCAGCAGTCCCGTCGGGGACAGGGCTTTCGATGGCTACACCTTC | CASSPVGDRAFDGYTF
NA | TRBD2 | TRBJ2-5 | TRBV4-2 | TGTGCCAGCAGCCGGGAGGGCTCTTTGAACGGGGAGACCCAGTACTTC | CASSREGSLNGETQYF
NA | TRBD1 | TRBJ1-2 | TRBV6-4 | TGTGCCAGCAGCCCCACCGGGACAGGGGCTGGCTACACCTTC | CASSPTGTGAGYTF
NA | NA | TRBJ1-6 | TRBV5-1 | TGCGCCAGCAGCTTGGAAGGGTCGGCTAATTCACCCCTCCACTTT | CASSLEGSANSPLHF
few | NA | TRBJ2-3 | TRBV11-2 | TGTGCCAGCAGCTTAAGGGTTGGCCTGCTGGGCACAGATACGCAGTATTTT | CASSLRVGLLGTDTQYF
few | TRBD2 | TRBJ2-1 | TRBV20-1 | TGCAGTGCTAGAGATCGGGCTAGCGGCTACTACAATGAGCAGTTCTTC | CSARDRASGYYNEQFF
few | TRBD2 | TRBJ2-7 | TRBV29-1 | TGCAGCGTTCGGACTAGCGGGATCGATCGTCAGTACTTC | CSVRTSGIDRQYF
NA | TRBD2 | TRBJ2-7 | TRBV20-1 | TGCAGTGCTAGAGGGGGGACTAGCGGAATATTGTACGAGCAGTACTTC | CSARGGTSGILYEQYF